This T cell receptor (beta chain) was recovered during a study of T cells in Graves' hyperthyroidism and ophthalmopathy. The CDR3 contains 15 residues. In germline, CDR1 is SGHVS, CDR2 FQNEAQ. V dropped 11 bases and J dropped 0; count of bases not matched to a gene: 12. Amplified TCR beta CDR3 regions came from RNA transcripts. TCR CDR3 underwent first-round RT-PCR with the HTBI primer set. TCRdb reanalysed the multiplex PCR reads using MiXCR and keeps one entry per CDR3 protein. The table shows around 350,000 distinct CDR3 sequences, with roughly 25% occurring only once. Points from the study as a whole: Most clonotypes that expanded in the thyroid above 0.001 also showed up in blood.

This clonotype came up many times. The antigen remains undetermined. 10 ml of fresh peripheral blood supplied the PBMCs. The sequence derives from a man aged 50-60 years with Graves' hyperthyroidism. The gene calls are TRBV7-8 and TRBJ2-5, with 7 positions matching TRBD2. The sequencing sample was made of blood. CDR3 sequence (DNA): TGTGCCGGAAATGAGGTGGGGGGGTACCAAGAGACCCAGTACTTC. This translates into CAGNEVGGYQETQYF.